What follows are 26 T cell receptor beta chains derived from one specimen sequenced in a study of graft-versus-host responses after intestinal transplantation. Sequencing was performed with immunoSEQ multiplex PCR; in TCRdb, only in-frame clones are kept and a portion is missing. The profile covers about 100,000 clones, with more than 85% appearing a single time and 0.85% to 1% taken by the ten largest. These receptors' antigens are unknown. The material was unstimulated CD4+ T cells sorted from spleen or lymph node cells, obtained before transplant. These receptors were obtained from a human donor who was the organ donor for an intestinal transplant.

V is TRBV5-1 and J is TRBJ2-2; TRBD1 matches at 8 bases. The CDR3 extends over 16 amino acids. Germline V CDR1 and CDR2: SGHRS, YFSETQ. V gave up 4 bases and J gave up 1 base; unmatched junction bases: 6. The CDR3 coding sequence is TGCGCCAGCAGCCCTCCGGGACAGGTGAACACCGGGGAGCTGTTTTTT. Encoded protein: CASSPPGQVNTGELFF.

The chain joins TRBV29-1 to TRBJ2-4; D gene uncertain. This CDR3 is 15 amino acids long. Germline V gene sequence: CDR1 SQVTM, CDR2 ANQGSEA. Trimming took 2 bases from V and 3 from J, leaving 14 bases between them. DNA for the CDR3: TGCAGCGTTGAAATAGGGTCAGGTTTCAAAAACATTCAGTACTTC. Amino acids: CSVEIGSGFKNIQYF.

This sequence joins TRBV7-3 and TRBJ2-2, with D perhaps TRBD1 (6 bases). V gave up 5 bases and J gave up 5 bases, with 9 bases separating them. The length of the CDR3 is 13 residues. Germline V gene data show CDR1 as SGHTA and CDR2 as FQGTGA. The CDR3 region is CASSPGDTGELFF. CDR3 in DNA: TGTGCCAGCAGCCCAGGGGATACCGGGGAGCTGTTTTTT.

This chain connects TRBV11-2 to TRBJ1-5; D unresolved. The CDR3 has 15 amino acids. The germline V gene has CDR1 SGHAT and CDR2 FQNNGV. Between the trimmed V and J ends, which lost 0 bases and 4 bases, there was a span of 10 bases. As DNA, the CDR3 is TGTGCCAGCAGCTTAGATTACACACCTAATCAGCCCCAGCATTTT. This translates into CASSLDYTPNQPQHF.

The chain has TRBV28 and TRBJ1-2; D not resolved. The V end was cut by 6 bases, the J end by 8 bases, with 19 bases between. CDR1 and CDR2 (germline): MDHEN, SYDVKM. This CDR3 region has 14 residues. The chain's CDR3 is CASRTSLTSWGYTF. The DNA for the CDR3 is TGTGCCAGCAGGACCAGCCTAACCTCCTGGGGCTACACCTTC.

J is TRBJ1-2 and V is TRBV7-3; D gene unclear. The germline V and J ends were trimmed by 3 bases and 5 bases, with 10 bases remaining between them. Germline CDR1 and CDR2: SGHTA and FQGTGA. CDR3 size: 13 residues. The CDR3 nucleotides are TGTGCCAGCAGCTTGCAGCCGGGGTATGGCTACACCTTC. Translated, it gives CASSLQPGYGYTF.

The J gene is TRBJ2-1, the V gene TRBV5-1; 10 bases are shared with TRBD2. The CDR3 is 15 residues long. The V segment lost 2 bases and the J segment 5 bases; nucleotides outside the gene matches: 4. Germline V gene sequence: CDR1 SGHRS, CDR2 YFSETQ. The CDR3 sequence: CASSFGAGGNNEQFF. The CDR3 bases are TGCGCCAGCAGCTTCGGAGCGGGGGGGAACAATGAGCAGTTCTTC.

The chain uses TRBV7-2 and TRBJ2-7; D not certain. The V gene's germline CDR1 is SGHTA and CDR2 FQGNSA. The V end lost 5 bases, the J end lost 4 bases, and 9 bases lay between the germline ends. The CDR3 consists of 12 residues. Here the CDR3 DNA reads TGTGCCAGCAGCCTCCTAAGGTACGAGCAGTACTTC. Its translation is CASSLLRYEQYF.

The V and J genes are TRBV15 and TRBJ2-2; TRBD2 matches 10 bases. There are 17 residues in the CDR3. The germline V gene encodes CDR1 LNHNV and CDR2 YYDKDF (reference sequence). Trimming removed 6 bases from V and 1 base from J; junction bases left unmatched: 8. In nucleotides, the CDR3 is TGTGCCACCAGGTTGCAGCGGGGGGGGATGAACACCGGGGAGCTGTTTTTT. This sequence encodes CATRLQRGGMNTGELFF.

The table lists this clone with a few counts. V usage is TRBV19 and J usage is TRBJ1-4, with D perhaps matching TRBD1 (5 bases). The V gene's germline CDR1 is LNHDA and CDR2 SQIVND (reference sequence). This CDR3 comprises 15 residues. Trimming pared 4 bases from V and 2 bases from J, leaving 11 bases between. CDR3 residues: CASSTGTRTNEKLFF. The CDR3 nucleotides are TGTGCCAGTAGTACCGGGACGCGGACTAATGAAAAACTGTTTTTT.

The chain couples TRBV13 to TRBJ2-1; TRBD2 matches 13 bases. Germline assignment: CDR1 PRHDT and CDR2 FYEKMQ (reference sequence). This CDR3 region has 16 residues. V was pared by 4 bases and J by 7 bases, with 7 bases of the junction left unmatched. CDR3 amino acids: CASSSTGLAGVNEQFF. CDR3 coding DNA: TGTGCCAGCAGCTCCACCGGACTAGCGGGGGTTAATGAGCAGTTCTTC.

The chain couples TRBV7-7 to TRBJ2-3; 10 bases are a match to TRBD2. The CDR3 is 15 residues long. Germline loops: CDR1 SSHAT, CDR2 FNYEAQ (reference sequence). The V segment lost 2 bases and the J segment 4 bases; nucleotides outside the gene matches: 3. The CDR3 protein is CASSLISGGSDTQYF. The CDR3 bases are TGTGCCAGCAGCTTAATTAGCGGGGGGTCAGATACGCAGTATTTT.

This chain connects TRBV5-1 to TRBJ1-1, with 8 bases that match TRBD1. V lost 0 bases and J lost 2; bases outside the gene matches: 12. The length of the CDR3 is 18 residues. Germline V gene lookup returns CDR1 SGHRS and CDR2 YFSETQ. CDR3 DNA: TGCGCCAGCAGCTTGGTGGGGGACAGGCTACCAATTAACACTGAAGCTTTCTTT. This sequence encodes CASSLVGDRLPINTEAFF.

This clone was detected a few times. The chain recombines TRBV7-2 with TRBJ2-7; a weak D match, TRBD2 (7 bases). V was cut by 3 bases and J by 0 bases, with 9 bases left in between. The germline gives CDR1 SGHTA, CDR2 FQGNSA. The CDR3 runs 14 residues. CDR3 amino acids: CASSFGGASYEQYF. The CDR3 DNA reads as TGTGCCAGCAGCTTTGGGGGGGCCTCCTACGAGCAGTACTTC.

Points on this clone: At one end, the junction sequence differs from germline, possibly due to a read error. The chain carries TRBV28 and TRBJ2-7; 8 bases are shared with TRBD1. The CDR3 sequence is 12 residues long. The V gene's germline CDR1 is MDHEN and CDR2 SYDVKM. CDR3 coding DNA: TGTGCCAGCAGTTCCATTGGGACAGGAAACCCCTTC. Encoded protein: CASSSIGTGNPF.

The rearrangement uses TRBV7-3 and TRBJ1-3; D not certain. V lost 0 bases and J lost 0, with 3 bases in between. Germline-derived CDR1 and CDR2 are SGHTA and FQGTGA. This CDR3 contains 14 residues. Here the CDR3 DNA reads TGTGCCAGCAGCTTAACAAACTCTGGAAACACCATATATTTT. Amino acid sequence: CASSLTNSGNTIYF.

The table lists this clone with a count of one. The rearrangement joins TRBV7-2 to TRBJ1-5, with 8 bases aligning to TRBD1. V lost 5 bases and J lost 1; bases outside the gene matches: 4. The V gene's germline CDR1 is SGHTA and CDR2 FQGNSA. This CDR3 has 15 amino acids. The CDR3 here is CASSPRTGSNQPQHF. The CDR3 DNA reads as TGTGCCAGCAGCCCCCGGACAGGGAGCAATCAGCCCCAGCATTTT.

DNA of the CDR3: TGTGCCAGCAGTTACTCTAGGACAGGTACCTACGAGCAGTACTTC. It translates to CASSYSRTGTYEQYF. The chain combines TRBV6-6 with TRBJ2-7; the match to TRBD1 covers 7 bases. This CDR3 is built from 15 residues. Germline V gene lookup returns CDR1 MNHNY and CDR2 SVGAGI (reference sequence). V lost 0 bases, J lost 2 bases, and 4 bases stayed unmatched.

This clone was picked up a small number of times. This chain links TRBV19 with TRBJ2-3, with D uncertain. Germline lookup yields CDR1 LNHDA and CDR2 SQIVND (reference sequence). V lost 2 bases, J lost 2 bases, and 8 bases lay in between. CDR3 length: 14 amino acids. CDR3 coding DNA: TGTGCCAGTAGTATACGCCCTCTCACAGATACGCAGTATTTT. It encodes CASSIRPLTDTQYF.

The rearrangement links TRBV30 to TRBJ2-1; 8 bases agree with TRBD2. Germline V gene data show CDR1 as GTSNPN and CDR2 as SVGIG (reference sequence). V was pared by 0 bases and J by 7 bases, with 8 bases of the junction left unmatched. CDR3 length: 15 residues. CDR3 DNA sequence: TGTGCCTGGAGTGTACCAACGGGGGGGCGAAATGAGCAGTTCTTC. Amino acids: CAWSVPTGGRNEQFF.

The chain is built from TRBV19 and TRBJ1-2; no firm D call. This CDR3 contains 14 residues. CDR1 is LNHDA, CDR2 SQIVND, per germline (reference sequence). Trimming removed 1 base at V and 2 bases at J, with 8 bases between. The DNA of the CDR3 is TGTGCCAGTAGTATAGGGCAGAACAACTATGGCTACACCTTC. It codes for CASSIGQNNYGYTF.

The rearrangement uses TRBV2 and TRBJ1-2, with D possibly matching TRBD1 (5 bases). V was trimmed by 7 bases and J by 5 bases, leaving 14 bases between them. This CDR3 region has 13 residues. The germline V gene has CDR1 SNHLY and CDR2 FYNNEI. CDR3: CASTRESGYGYTF. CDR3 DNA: TGTGCCAGCACCAGGGAGTCGGGGTATGGCTACACCTTC.

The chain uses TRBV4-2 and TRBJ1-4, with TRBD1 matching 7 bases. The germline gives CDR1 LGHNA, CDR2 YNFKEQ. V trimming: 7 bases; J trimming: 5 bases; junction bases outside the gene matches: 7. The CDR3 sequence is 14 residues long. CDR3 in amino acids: CASTMTGRNEKLFF. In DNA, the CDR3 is TGTGCCAGCACCATGACAGGGCGGAATGAAAAACTGTTTTTT.

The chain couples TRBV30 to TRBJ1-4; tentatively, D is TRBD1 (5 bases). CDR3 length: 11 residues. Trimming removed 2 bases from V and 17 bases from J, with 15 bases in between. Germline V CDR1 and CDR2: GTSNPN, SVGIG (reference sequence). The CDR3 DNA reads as TGTGCCTGGAGTAGGGCAGGGCCGAGTTTTTTT. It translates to CAWSRAGPSFF.

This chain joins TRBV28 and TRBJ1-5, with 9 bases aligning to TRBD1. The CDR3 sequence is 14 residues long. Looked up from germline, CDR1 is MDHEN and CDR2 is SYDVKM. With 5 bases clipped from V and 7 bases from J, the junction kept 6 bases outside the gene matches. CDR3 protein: CASSPTGGRQPQHF. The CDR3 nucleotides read TGTGCCAGCAGTCCGACAGGGGGGAGGCAGCCCCAGCATTTT.

CDR3 nucleotide sequence: TGTGCCAGCAGCGTAGACGGGGGGTACAATGAGCAGTTCTTC. Protein sequence: CASSVDGGYNEQFF. The chain joins TRBV9 to TRBJ2-1; 7 nucleotides align to TRBD2. After removal of 0 bases from V and 4 bases from J, the junction contained 1 base not matched to a gene. This CDR3 is built from 14 residues. The germline V gene has CDR1 SGDLS and CDR2 YYNGEE.